This T cell receptor (beta chain) was recovered during a study of T cell clones after liver transplantation (dated by TCRdb to about 2019). About the study as a whole: The samples were obtained from ITN030ST, a randomized trial that attempted immunosuppression withdrawal within 2 years after liver transplantation. Donor-reactive T cell clones were identified using TCRbeta sequencing after a pre-transplant mixed lymphocyte reaction and were then followed in post-transplant blood. Third party-reactive TCRbeta sequences were also identified from pre-transplant MLRs to serve as an antigen-independent comparator for donor-reactive sequences. Three of the eight recipients were HCV-positive; the others were transplanted for non-autoimmune, non-viral indications. No induction therapy was given to the subjects, and standard immunosuppression was administered until randomization at 12-24 months post-transplant. Tolerance meant complete immunosuppression withdrawal for at least one year without liver enzymes rising beyond twice the upper limit of normal. Blood samples were collected pre-transplant, then pre-randomization ahead of withdrawal, and finally post-randomization once withdrawal had either been completed or failed. The study cohort included 8 liver transplant recipients, of whom 3 were classified as tolerant and 5 as non-tolerant.

The full study reports these points: A significant post-transplant decrease in circulating donor-reactive CD4 TCRbeta sequences was observed in most of the 8 subjects, irrespective of tolerance or HCV status. Since no allograft tissue specimens were available, donor-reactive T cells may have migrated into the graft instead of being deleted. Once repertoire turnover was taken into account, donor-reactive detection showed a significant reduction for CD4 in 7 of 8 subjects and for CD8 in 8 of 8. Low numbers of available donor cells limited the measurable donor-reactive repertoire in two subjects. Because of small, heterogeneous patient numbers and non-standardized post-transplant time points, the conclusions were only preliminary. The decline in donor-reactive sequences exceeded the decline in third party-reactive sequences, suggesting partial antigen-specific deletion that was unrelated to withdrawal success.

High-throughput TCRbeta CDR3 sequencing of frozen genomic DNA was performed by immunoSEQ, with PCR amplification, mapping, bias correction and internal controls included. The study's processing was this. Only productive rearrangements were retained, and each unique TCRbeta sequence was defined by its CDR3 nucleotide sequence together with its V and J gene. For a sequence to be called donor-reactive, it needed a frequency of at least 0.01% and at least 5-fold expansion in CFSE-low cells compared with unstimulated pre-transplant cells. To ensure at least 90% detection power, minimum frequency thresholds were set for each subject based on that subject's lowest-template unstimulated sample. Jensen-Shannon divergence between the top 1000 TCRbeta sequences post-transplant and pre-transplant was used to measure repertoire turnover. Changes in detection of donor-reactive sequences were assessed with two-sided Fisher's exact tests. Sourced from immuneACCESS, this table was stored by TCRdb with only in-frame sequences that have V and J called. A share of the clones is absent; for the studies checked, an unresolved V gene accounts for under half, and the remainder has no known explanation. That table is the source of V, J and clone size, and D and trimming were worked out from the DNA. In this sample the table shows some 45,000 clones, approximately 86% of which occur a single time. 2% to 2.5% of the sample rests with the top ten.

The CDR3 numbers 15 residues from cysteine through phenylalanine. Of the read, only the CDR3 DNA is kept; its 45 bases are in frame from base 1. CDR1 and CDR2 (SGHTA, FQGNSA) derive from the germline V gene. Trimming takes 2 bases from V and 3 bases from J, and the germline ends sit 11 bases apart. On this clone itself: What antigen it recognizes has not been identified. No clone much larger than this one lies a single base away; base qualities are absent.

Unstimulated PBMCs, after thawing, were stained for CD3, CD4 and CD8 and then FACS-sorted into CD3+CD4+ and CD3+CD8+ populations. Each of the 8 studied subjects was randomized to immunosuppression withdrawal. The Qiagen DNeasy Blood and Tissue Kit was used for isolation of genomic DNA. The sample in question was CD4+ T cells from blood, obtained 24 months after liver transplant. The V gene is TRBV7-2 and the J gene is TRBJ2-1, with TRBD1 as a weak D call on 6 bases. The source of this sequence is a human patient who received a liver transplant. Some T cells may be donor cells from the graft after a transplant. The CDR3 in this case is CASSLTGNLYNEQFF. DNA sequence: TGTGCCAGCAGCTTAACAGGGAACCTCTACAATGAGCAGTTCTTC.